This T cell receptor beta chain originates from a study of CD8 T cells in ankylosing spondylitis. For TCR beta, libraries came from quantitative 5'-RACE with molecular barcodes. TCRdb redid the calling of the 5' RACE reads with MiXCR, one entry per CDR3 protein. This table has 130,000 or so distinct CDR3 sequences, roughly 6.6% appearing once. This clonotype has a count of ten or more. Its specificity is unknown. Study findings and constraints: CD8+ by phenotype, disease-linked clones were relatively rare in peripheral blood. A TCR beta motif made of fewer than ten highly homologous variants seemed typical of ankylosing spondylitis blood.

This CDR3 region has 15 residues. Germline CDR1 and CDR2: MNHEY and SVGEGT. Losses at the gene ends were 8 bases for V and 2 bases for J; bases not matched to a gene: 8. The sample comprised blood, either unsorted or a sorted T cell fraction (not recorded which). This rearrangement joins TRBV6-2 or TRBV6-3 to TRBJ1-5, with 8 bases identical to TRBD1. The TCR sequence derives from a male donor with ankylosing spondylitis or in good health (not recorded which). Here the CDR3 reads CASRESGGGNQPQHF. The DNA of the CDR3 is TGTGCCAGCCGAGAGTCAGGGGGCGGCAATCAGCCCCAGCATTTT.